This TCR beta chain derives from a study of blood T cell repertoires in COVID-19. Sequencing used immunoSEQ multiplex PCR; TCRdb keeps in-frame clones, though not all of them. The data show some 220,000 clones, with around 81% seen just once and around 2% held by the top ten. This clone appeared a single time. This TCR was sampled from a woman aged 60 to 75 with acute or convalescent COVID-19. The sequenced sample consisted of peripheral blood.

CDR3 bases: TGTGCCAGCAGTCCCACGAACACCGGGGAGCTGTTTTTT. It translates to CASSPTNTGELFF. The chain is built from TRBV12-3 or TRBV12-4 and TRBJ2-2; D unclear. V was trimmed by 5 bases and J by 0 bases, leaving 4 bases between them. CDR3 length: 13 residues.